This T cell receptor (beta chain) was recovered during a study of blood T cells in healthy people across ages. Study results and limitations: The fall in TCR beta diversity per million T cells was roughly linear with age.

In terms of origin and age, donors were healthy Caucasian individuals from Russia aged 6 to 90. Then a second PCR, running about 6 to 12 cycles, was carried out with a sample-barcoded 5' primer and a J-beta primer mix. All cDNA molecules were each tagged by a template-switch adaptor with 12 random nucleotides. TCRdb called the 5' RACE reads again in MiXCR, with one record for every CDR3 protein. Of some 710,000 distinct CDR3 sequences listed, about 46% were seen once; the top ten hold over 15%. A word on this clonotype: Its antigen is not known. One junction end disagrees with the germline gene, perhaps due to a read error.

Sequencing input: blood. The clonotype originates from a man older than 75 in good health.

The CDR3 loop reads CGVRLASHGEQFF. DNA of the CDR3: TGCGGCGTTCGCCTAGCGTCCCACGGCGAGCAGTTCTTC. This rearrangement joins TRBV29-1 to TRBJ2-1; possible D gene TRBD2, 6 bases. The length of the CDR3 is 13 residues. Germline loops: CDR1 SQVTM, CDR2 ANQGSEA.